This is a list of T cell receptor beta chains from one sample in a study of blood T cell repertoires in COVID-19. The method was immunoSEQ multiplex PCR; TCRdb's version includes in-frame clones alone and lacks a portion of them. The sample has about 26,000 clones, almost 90% seen once. Specimen: peripheral blood. These TCRs come from an older woman with active COVID-19. Both conserved end residues are part of each CDR3. The D gene is left open where the match is weak. Where a row states a size, it is once, few, many or the class of an expanded clone; other rows omit it.

CDR3: CASSIVDRGYEQYF; DNA: TGTGCCAGTAGTATAGTCGACAGGGGCTACGAGCAGTACTTC; V: TRBV19; D: TRBD1; J: TRBJ2-7; size: once
CDR3: CASSLFPGVAGASRDF; DNA: TGTGCCAGCAGTTTATTCCCCGGGGTAGCGGGAGCCTCCCGCGACTTC; V: TRBV28; D: TRBD2; J: TRBJ2-7; size: NA
CDR3: CASSMRHGTGTEAFF; DNA: TGTGCCAGTAGTATGAGGCACGGAACTGGCACTGAAGCTTTCTTT; V: TRBV19; D: NA; J: TRBJ1-1; size: NA
CDR3: CASSNTLGYGETQYF; DNA: TGTGCCAGTAGCAATACCCTCGGGTACGGGGAGACCCAGTACTTC; V: TRBV19; D: NA; J: TRBJ2-5; size: NA
CDR3: CASSRWEGLPRGEQYF; DNA: TGTGCCAGCAGCCGTTGGGAGGGGCTACCTCGAGGGGAGCAGTACTTC; V: TRBV14; D: TRBD2; J: TRBJ2-7; size: NA
CDR3: CASSLIYGRGSEAFF; DNA: TGTGCCAGCAGCTTAATTTATGGCAGGGGCTCCGAAGCTTTCTTT; V: TRBV11-1; D: NA; J: TRBJ1-1; size: NA
CDR3: CASSALLDTGELFF; DNA: TGTGCCAGCAGTGCCCTCCTAGACACCGGGGAGCTGTTTTTT; V: TRBV2; D: NA; J: TRBJ2-2; size: NA
CDR3: CSVSGTSGGSNTGELFF; DNA: TGCAGCGTCTCCGGGACTAGCGGGGGATCGAACACCGGGGAGCTGTTTTTT; V: TRBV29-1; D: TRBD2; J: TRBJ2-2; size: NA
CDR3: CASSVTGEGQPQHF; DNA: TGCGCCAGCAGCGTCACAGGGGAAGGTCAGCCCCAGCATTTT; V: TRBV5-1; D: TRBD1; J: TRBJ1-5; size: NA
CDR3: CASSLAQGASPLHF; DNA: TGCGCCAGCAGCTTGGCCCAGGGCGCTTCACCCCTCCACTTT; V: TRBV5-1; D: NA; J: TRBJ1-6; size: NA
CDR3: CASSLKAGSLGQAYEQYF; DNA: TGTGCCAGCAGCTTAAAGGCGGGGTCCTTAGGCCAGGCCTACGAGCAGTACTTC; V: TRBV7-2; D: NA; J: TRBJ2-7; size: NA
CDR3: CASRILAGDTGELFF; DNA: TGTGCCAGCAGGATCCTAGCGGGGGACACCGGGGAGCTGTTTTTT; V: TRBV11-2; D: TRBD2; J: TRBJ2-2; size: NA
CDR3: CASSLASGSSLYEQYF; DNA: TGTGCCAGCAGCTTAGCTAGCGGGAGTAGTCTGTACGAGCAGTACTTC; V: TRBV7-2; D: TRBD2; J: TRBJ2-7; size: NA
CDR3: CASIQGALSEAFF; DNA: TGTGCCAGCATTCAGGGTGCGCTGTCTGAAGCTTTCTTT; V: TRBV2; D: NA; J: TRBJ1-1; size: NA
CDR3: CASSEGRSARFAFETEAFF; DNA: TGCGCCAGCAGCGAAGGCCGATCGGCCAGGTTCGCTTTCGAGACTGAAGCTTTCTTT; V: TRBV4-1; D: NA; J: TRBJ1-1; size: NA
CDR3: CASSPPGHQNTEAFF; DNA: TGTGCCAGCAGTCCCCCGGGACACCAGAACACTGAAGCTTTCTTT; V: TRBV6-5; D: NA; J: TRBJ1-1; size: NA
CDR3: CASSPLGNQPQHF; DNA: TGTGCCAGCAGTCCCCTAGGCAATCAGCCCCAGCATTTT; V: TRBV25-1; D: NA; J: TRBJ1-5; size: NA
CDR3: CASSLGLAGTGELFF; DNA: TGTGCCAGCAGTTTAGGGCTAGCGGGCACCGGGGAGCTGTTTTTT; V: TRBV28; D: TRBD2; J: TRBJ2-2; size: NA
CDR3: CASRQTGFVTPLHF; DNA: TGTGCCAGCAGGCAAACAGGGTTCGTTACACCCCTCCACTTT; V: TRBV28; D: NA; J: TRBJ1-6; size: once
CDR3: CASSPSSGRARGTDTQYF; DNA: TGTGCCAGCAGTCCCTCTAGCGGGAGGGCCCGGGGGACAGATACGCAGTATTTT; V: TRBV28; D: TRBD2; J: TRBJ2-3; size: once
CDR3: CASSPVQLDRGEYF; DNA: TGTGCCAGCTCACCCGTTCAACTCGACAGGGGGGAGTACTTC; V: TRBV18; D: TRBD1; J: TRBJ2-7; size: NA
CDR3: CASSEGRVPETQYF; DNA: TGTGCCAGCAGTGAAGGCAGGGTACCAGAGACCCAGTACTTC; V: TRBV6-1; D: NA; J: TRBJ2-5; size: NA
CDR3: CATSEGGRSLHEQFF; DNA: TGTGCCACCAGTGAAGGCGGGAGGAGTCTCCATGAGCAGTTCTTC; V: TRBV24-1; D: TRBD2; J: TRBJ2-1; size: NA
CDR3: CASSTSSGLAGGVETQYF; DNA: TGTGCCAGCAGCACATCATCGGGACTAGCGGGAGGTGTTGAGACCCAGTACTTC; V: TRBV7-9; D: TRBD2; J: TRBJ2-5; size: NA
CDR3: CASSRGVWVGGKGYNEQFF; DNA: TGTGCCAGCAGCCGGGGTGTTTGGGTCGGCGGGAAAGGCTACAATGAGCAGTTCTTC; V: TRBV5-8; D: NA; J: TRBJ2-1; size: NA
CDR3: CASSIDLAGSYNEQFF; DNA: TGTGCCAGTAGTATAGATCTAGCGGGATCCTACAATGAGCAGTTCTTC; V: TRBV19; D: TRBD2; J: TRBJ2-1; size: NA
CDR3: CASSQDSLYGYTF; DNA: TGTGCCAGTAGTCAAGACAGCCTTTATGGCTACACCTTC; V: TRBV19; D: NA; J: TRBJ1-2; size: NA
CDR3: CAISTDRLEKLFF; DNA: TGTGCCATCAGTACGGACAGGCTTGAAAAACTGTTTTTT; V: TRBV10-3; D: TRBD1; J: TRBJ1-4; size: NA
CDR3: CASSSLPGTSGCDEQFF; DNA: TGTGCCAGCAGCTCTCTCCCCGGGACTAGCGGGTGTGATGAGCAGTTCTTC; V: TRBV21-1; D: NA; J: TRBJ2-1; size: NA
CDR3: CSARSGAQYF; DNA: TGCAGTGCTAGGAGTGGGGCGCAGTACTTC; V: TRBV20-1; D: NA; J: TRBJ2-4; size: NA
CDR3: CASSLWDSSTDTQYF; DNA: TGTGCCAGCAGCTTATGGGACTCTAGCACAGATACGCAGTATTTT; V: TRBV7-9; D: NA; J: TRBJ2-3; size: NA
CDR3: CASSRTGVETQYF; DNA: TGTGCCAGCAGTCGCACAGGGGTAGAGACCCAGTACTTC; V: TRBV7-9; D: TRBD1; J: TRBJ2-5; size: NA
CDR3: CAWSVGRLETQETQYF; DNA: TGTGCCTGGAGTGTAGGTCGTCTGGAGACCCAAGAGACCCAGTACTTC; V: TRBV30; D: NA; J: TRBJ2-5; size: NA
CDR3: CASSLDGGSYNEQFF; DNA: TGTGCCAGCAGCTTAGATGGCGGGAGTTACAATGAGCAGTTCTTC; V: TRBV11-3; D: TRBD2; J: TRBJ2-1; size: NA
CDR3: CASSVGVGLAGDNEQFF; DNA: TGTGCCAGCAGCGTAGGGGTGGGACTAGCGGGAGACAATGAGCAGTTCTTC; V: TRBV9; D: TRBD2; J: TRBJ2-1; size: once
CDR3: CATIGQRNTGELFF; DNA: TGTGCCACCATAGGACAGAGGAACACCGGGGAGCTGTTTTTT; V: TRBV6-5; D: NA; J: TRBJ2-2; size: NA
CDR3: CASDTQDNQPQHF; DNA: TGTGCCAGCGACACACAGGACAATCAGCCCCAGCATTTT; V: TRBV28; D: NA; J: TRBJ1-5; size: NA
CDR3: CASSTGTESYEQYF; DNA: TGCGCCAGCAGCACCGGGACAGAGTCCTACGAGCAGTACTTC; V: TRBV5-1; D: TRBD1; J: TRBJ2-7; size: once
CDR3: CATSDQTGSYNEQFF; DNA: TGTGCCACCAGTGACCAGACAGGGTCCTACAATGAGCAGTTCTTC; V: TRBV24-1; D: TRBD1; J: TRBJ2-1; size: NA
CDR3: CASSQVFQGPSYEQYF; DNA: TGTGCCAGCAGCCAAGTGTTCCAGGGCCCATCCTACGAGCAGTACTTC; V: TRBV14; D: NA; J: TRBJ2-7; size: NA
CDR3: CASSQDVAGWGYTF; DNA: TGTGCCAGCAGCCAAGATGTCGCAGGGTGGGGCTACACCTTC; V: TRBV4-2; D: NA; J: TRBJ1-2; size: NA
CDR3: CAWSNTGTQPQHF; DNA: TGTGCCTGGAGTAACACAGGGACTCAGCCCCAGCATTTT; V: TRBV30; D: NA; J: TRBJ1-5; size: NA
CDR3: CASSIDRAGGYTF; DNA: TGTGCCAGTAGTATAGACAGGGCCGGCGGCTACACCTTC; V: TRBV19; D: NA; J: TRBJ1-2; size: NA
CDR3: CATAGSFIETQYF; DNA: TGTGCCACGGCCGGGTCCTTCATAGAGACCCAGTACTTC; V: TRBV7-9; D: NA; J: TRBJ2-5; size: few
CDR3: CASSLARDRGRTEAFF; DNA: TGTGCCAGCAGCTTAGCTCGGGACAGGGGGAGGACTGAAGCTTTCTTT; V: TRBV7-2; D: TRBD1; J: TRBJ1-1; size: NA
CDR3: CASSLLTSGGSNEQFF; DNA: TGTGCCAGCAGCTTACTGACTAGCGGGGGTTCCAATGAGCAGTTCTTC; V: TRBV7-8; D: TRBD2; J: TRBJ2-1; size: NA
CDR3: CASSPSWTGSPSTIYF; DNA: TGTGCCAGCAGTCCCAGTTGGACAGGGTCCCCCTCCACCATATATTTT; V: TRBV27; D: TRBD1; J: TRBJ1-3; size: NA
CDR3: CAISESEQYSPLHF; DNA: TGTGCCATCAGTGAGTCTGAACAGTATTCACCCCTCCACTTT; V: TRBV10-3; D: NA; J: TRBJ1-6; size: NA